Here is one TCR beta chain with its context. The sample is drawn from a study of CD8 T cells in Susac syndrome. Reverse transcription of roughly 0.45 to 1 ug RNA used random hexamers. A multiplex approach, immunoSEQ multiplex PCR, amplified TCR beta CDR3 across 54 Vbeta and 13 Jbeta. Each CDR3 protein gets one entry after TCRdb re-called the immunoSEQ multiplex PCR reads with MiXCR. This sample carries 300,000 to 350,000 distinct CDR3 sequences, around 92% of them seen once, and the ten largest clones take approximately 0.065%. The authors sequenced TCR beta from blood CD8+ and CD4+ T cells. TEMRA cells were FACS-enriched and CD8+ and CD4+ T cells negatively isolated. Germline CDR1 and CDR2: SGHTA and FQGTGA. This CDR3 contains 15 residues. After removal of 3 bases from V and 6 bases from J, the junction contained 6 bases not matched to a gene.

The material sequenced was CD4+ T cells from PBMCs. The chain carries TRBV7-3 and TRBJ2-3; 10 nucleotides line up with TRBD2. This TCR was sampled from a human donor with multiple sclerosis. The CDR3 protein is CASSFTSGAGDTQYF. DNA for the CDR3: TGTGCCAGCAGCTTTACTAGCGGGGCAGGGGATACGCAGTATTTT.